The 17 T cell receptor beta chains presented below share a single source sample, sequenced in a study of blood T cell repertoires in COVID-19. Data came from immunoSEQ multiplex PCR; TCRdb stores just in-frame clones and leaves some out. Seen here are some 90,000 clones, roughly 89% observed once, and the top ten hold around 4%. Sequenced input: peripheral blood. These receptors originate from a woman of 80 years or more with active or convalescent COVID-19.

V is TRBV9 and J is TRBJ2-7; D is perhaps TRBD1 (5 bases). The CDR3 totals 16 residues. From germline, CDR1 is SGDLS and CDR2 YYNGEE. Trimming pared 4 bases from V and 6 bases from J, leaving 23 bases between. In nucleotides, the CDR3 is TGTGCCAGCAGCCAAAGCAGGGCCGATGTTGAGTTCGAGCAGTACTTC. Translation gives CASSQSRADVEFEQYF. The full variable domain, its missing parts supplied by reference TRBV9 and TRBJ2-7, is DSGVTQTPKHLITATGQRVTLRCSPRSGDLSVYWYQQSLDQGLQFLIQYYNGEERAKGNILERFSAQQFPDLHSELNLSSLELGDSALYFCASSQSRADVEFEQYFGPGTRLTVT.

V gene TRBV15 combines with J gene TRBJ2-5; either TRBD1 or TRBD2 may supply D (10 bases each). The V end was cut by 1 base, the J end by 5 bases, with 26 bases between. Germline loops: CDR1 LNHNV, CDR2 YYDKDF (reference sequence). The CDR3 is 19 amino acids. CDR3 in amino acids: CATSRGDRGRSGRAETQYF. Here the CDR3 DNA reads TGTGCCACCAGCAGAGGGGACAGGGGACGAAGCGGGAGGGCCGAGACCCAGTACTTC.

This chain uses TRBV6-6 with TRBJ1-1; D is uncertain. Trimming took off 0 bases at V and 5 bases at J, with 13 bases between the two ends. Germline CDR1 is MNHNY and CDR2 is SVGAGI (reference sequence). The CDR3 runs 15 residues. CDR3 DNA: TGTGCCAGCAGTTACTCGAAAGGGAGTCGGACTGAAGCTTTCTTT. This gives the protein CASSYSKGSRTEAFF.

The chain is built from TRBV5-1 and TRBJ1-1; 7 nucleotides match TRBD1. The CDR3 sequence is 13 residues long. The trim removed 3 bases at V and 5 bases at J, leaving 4 bases unmatched. Germline CDR1 reads SGHRS; CDR2 reads YFSETQ. The CDR3 sequence is CASSSQGTTEAFF. The CDR3 coding sequence is TGCGCCAGCAGCTCACAGGGGACGACTGAAGCTTTCTTT.

The chain couples TRBV9 to TRBJ2-3, with D maybe TRBD2 (5 bases). This CDR3 is 14 amino acids long. With 4 bases removed from V and 3 bases from J, the gap between germline ends came to 12 bases. Germline lookup yields CDR1 SGDLS and CDR2 YYNGEE. The CDR3 protein is CASSSQEATDTQYF. The CDR3, as DNA: TGTGCCAGCAGCTCCCAGGAGGCGACAGATACGCAGTATTTT.

Of note for this clone: The junction does not match germline at one end; this may be a read error. The chain joins TRBV7-9 to TRBJ1-4; 12 nucleotides line up with TRBD1. The germline gives CDR1 SEHNR, CDR2 FQNEAQ (reference sequence). The CDR3 runs to 18 residues. CDR3 residues: CASSLTRDRGPSLRKTVF. In DNA, the CDR3 is TGTGCCAGCAGCTTGACCCGGGACAGGGGGCCTTCCCTGCGGAAAACTGTTTTT.

This clone was counted a single time. J is TRBJ1-4 and V is TRBV28; tentative D call: TRBD1 (5 bases). Germline V gene sequence: CDR1 MDHEN, CDR2 SYDVKM. V was trimmed by 2 bases and J by 3 bases, leaving 7 bases between them. The CDR3 loop spans 14 amino acids. CDR3 DNA sequence: TGTGCCAGCAGTTTAACCAGGGCTAATGAAAAACTGTTTTTT. Its protein is CASSLTRANEKLFF.

The chain carries TRBV19 and TRBJ2-7; 7 positions agree with TRBD2. V was clipped by 5 bases and J by 5 bases; unmatched bases: 9. From germline, CDR1 is LNHDA and CDR2 SQIVND (reference sequence). The CDR3 is made up of 14 amino acids. The CDR3: CASSRRDYRDEQYF. As DNA, the CDR3 is TGTGCCAGTAGTCGACGGGACTACCGGGACGAGCAGTACTTC.

This clone was found a few times. The chain recombines TRBV11-2 with TRBJ2-7; TRBD2 matches at 9 bases. V gave up 1 base and J gave up 0 bases; unmatched junction bases: 7. CDR3 length: 17 amino acids. Germline V lookup: CDR1 SGHAT, CDR2 FQNNGV. CDR3 nucleotide sequence: TGTGCCAGCAGCTTAGGGATAGCGGGAGCCCTCTCCTACGAGCAGTACTTC. Protein: CASSLGIAGALSYEQYF.

J is TRBJ2-3 and V is TRBV27; TRBD1 matches 7 bases. Germline CDR1 MNHEY, CDR2 SMNVEV (reference sequence). J was trimmed by 2 bases and V by 5 bases; bases with no gene match: 10. The CDR3 length is 16 residues. CDR3 coding DNA: TGTGCCAGCAGTCAGCTAGTCGGGACAGCCACAGATACGCAGTATTTT. This translates into CASSQLVGTATDTQYF.

The V call is TRBV12-3 or TRBV12-4, the J call TRBJ1-2; TRBD1 might be the D (5 bases). The CDR3 extends over 13 amino acids. V was cut by 5 bases and J by 7 bases, with 14 bases left in between. The CDR3 sequence is CASSVGGGPGYTF. The DNA of the CDR3 is TGTGCCAGCAGTGTGGGGGGTGGTCCTGGCTACACCTTC.

The V gene is TRBV29-1, the J gene TRBJ1-4; D is possibly TRBD1 (6 bases). Germline V lookup: CDR1 SQVTM, CDR2 ANQGSEA. Trimming shortened V by 0 bases and J by 10 bases, and 15 bases separated the two germline ends. CDR3 length: 14 amino acids. The chain's CDR3 is CSVEDLGGGVKLFF. The CDR3 coding sequence is TGCAGCGTTGAAGATCTAGGGGGAGGGGTAAAACTGTTTTTT. Variable domain in full (rest from reference TRBV29-1 and TRBJ1-4): SAVISQKPSRDICQRGTSLTIQCQVDSQVTMMFWYRQQPGQSLTLIATANQGSEATYESGFVIDKFPISRPNLTFSTLTVSNMSPEDSSIYLCSVEDLGGGVKLFFGSGTQLSVL.

This chain joins TRBV6-1 and TRBJ2-3, with 14 nucleotides matching TRBD2. The CDR3 covers 16 residues. The J segment lost 4 bases and the V segment lost 4 bases, leaving 4 bases of the junction unmatched. Germline V lookup: CDR1 MNHNS, CDR2 SASEGT. The CDR3 DNA reads as TGTGCCAGCAGTGTAGGGACTAGCGGGAGTTCAGATACGCAGTATTTT. This codes for CASSVGTSGSSDTQYF.

V gene TRBV7-6 combines with J gene TRBJ1-1; D is unresolved. Germline lookup yields CDR1 SGHVS and CDR2 FNYEAQ. V was pared by 5 bases and J by 4 bases, with 11 bases between. The CDR3 sequence is 13 residues long. This CDR3 is CASSPTRGTEAFF. The CDR3 nucleotides read TGTGCCAGCAGCCCCACCCGGGGCACTGAAGCTTTCTTT.

This clone was found once. The chain recombines TRBV24-1 with TRBJ1-4; D gene unclear. Per germline, CDR1 KGHDR and CDR2 SFDVKD. There are 13 residues in the CDR3. Trimming took 2 bases from V and 11 from J, leaving 11 bases between them. The CDR3 DNA sequence: TGTGCCACCAGTGATTATGAAGGAGAGAAACTGTTTTTT. It is translated as CATSDYEGEKLFF.

This clone was counted only a few times. The chain links TRBV7-3 to TRBJ2-3, with 9 bases matching TRBD1. This CDR3 is built from 15 residues. Germline V gene lookup returns CDR1 SGHTA and CDR2 FQGTGA. J gave up 2 bases and V 5 bases, and 5 bases lay outside the gene matches. The CDR3 DNA follows: TGTGCCAGCAGCGTAGGACAGGGGACCACAGATACGCAGTATTTT. This sequence encodes CASSVGQGTTDTQYF.

The chain employs TRBV27 and TRBJ1-2, with unresolved D. V was clipped by 2 bases and J by 4 bases, with 17 bases between them. The CDR3 is 16 residues long. Germline loops: CDR1 MNHEY, CDR2 SMNVEV (reference sequence). CDR3 residues: CASSLGGGPKIYGYTF. CDR3 bases: TGTGCCAGCAGTTTAGGCGGAGGGCCCAAAATCTATGGCTACACCTTC.